This TCR beta chain derives from a study of regulatory T cells in long-lasting Graves disease. Study-level findings and limits: Among samples with persistent disease, TRBV28, TRBJ1-2 and TRBJ2-5 were favored. Persistent patients had more shared public clonotypes (roughly 2,500) than new patients (around 950).

With iRepertoire HTBI primers and Arm-PCR of CDR3 regions, TCR beta libraries were built. MiXCR, applied by TCRdb to the multiplex PCR reads, yields one record per CDR3 protein. There are about 470,000 distinct CDR3 sequences in the sample; 20% to 25% occur only once, and about 6.6% lies in the top ten. Time point here: persistent/refractory GD, antithyroid drugs over 5 years with positive TRAb. The TCR library was prepared using RNA isolated from PBMCs. The CDR3 runs to 16 residues. V lost 4 bases to trimming and J lost 3 bases; unmatched junction nucleotides: 10. CDR1 is SEHNR, CDR2 FQNEAQ, per germline (reference sequence). To note about this clonotype: Its antigen is not identified.

This chain uses TRBV7-9 with TRBJ2-7, with 9 bases aligning to TRBD2. This sequence was found in a female donor with Graves disease. Material: peripheral blood mononuclear cells (PBMCs), obtained when the disease was refractory, from a patient treated with antithyroid drugs. In DNA form, the CDR3 reads TGTGCCAGCAGCTCACCTCTTAGCGGGGGAGACTACGAGCAGTACTTC. It codes for CASSSPLSGGDYEQYF. The whole variable domain, remainder taken from reference TRBV7-9 and TRBJ2-7, is DTGVSQNPRHKITKRGQNVTFRCDPISEHNRLYWYRQTLGQGPEFLTYFQNEAQLEKSRLLSDRFSAERPKGSFSTLEIQRTEQGDSAMYLCASSSPLSGGDYEQYFGPGTRLTVT.